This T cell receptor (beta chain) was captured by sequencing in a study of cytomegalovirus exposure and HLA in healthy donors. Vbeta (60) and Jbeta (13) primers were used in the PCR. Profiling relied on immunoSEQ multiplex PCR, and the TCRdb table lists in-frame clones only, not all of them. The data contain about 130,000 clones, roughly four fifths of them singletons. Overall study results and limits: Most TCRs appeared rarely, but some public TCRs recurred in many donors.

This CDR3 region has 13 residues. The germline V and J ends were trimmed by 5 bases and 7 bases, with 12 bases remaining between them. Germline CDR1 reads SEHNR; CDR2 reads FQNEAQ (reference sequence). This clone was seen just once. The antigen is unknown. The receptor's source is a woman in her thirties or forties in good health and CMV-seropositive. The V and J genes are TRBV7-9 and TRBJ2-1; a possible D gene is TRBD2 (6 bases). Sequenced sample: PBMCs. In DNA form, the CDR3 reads TGTGCCAGCAGCCGAGGGGCGGGGAATGAGCAGTTCTTC. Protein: CASSRGAGNEQFF.